The 11 T cell receptor beta chains in this list originate from one sample, sequenced in a study of vaccination effects on CD4 cells after COVID-19. An approximately 10-day culture period preceded the isolation of CD4+ T cells. Measured with immunoSEQ multiplex PCR; TCRdb has only the in-frame clones, and not every one. The sample lists about 70,000 clones, roughly three quarters occurring once. These TCRs are of unknown antigen specificity. Material: CD4+ T cells from PBMCs cultured without peptide, obtained before COVID-19 vaccination. The origin of the receptors is a human donor who received a COVID-19 vaccine.

The chain carries TRBV4-1 and TRBJ1-1, with D hard to call. The CDR3 contains 14 residues. Germline-derived CDR1 and CDR2 are MGHRA and YSYEKL. Between the trimmed V and J ends, which lost 4 bases and 2 bases, there was a span of 11 bases. The CDR3 DNA sequence: TGCGCCAGCAGCCTAGGCGCGGCAAACACTGAAGCTTTCTTT. Its protein product is CASSLGAANTEAFF.

This clone was detected a few times. V and J are TRBV7-3 and TRBJ2-2; a possible D gene is TRBD2 (6 bases). The V and J ends lost 5 bases and 6 bases respectively, with 19 bases between them. Germline CDR1 SGHTA, CDR2 FQGTGA. This CDR3 comprises 16 residues. DNA for the CDR3: TGTGCCAGCAGCCCTGGGAATCGGGCGGGGTCCGGGGAGCTGTTTTTT. Protein product: CASSPGNRAGSGELFF.

The V call is TRBV4-1, the J call TRBJ1-5, with D unclear. The germline gives CDR1 MGHRA, CDR2 YSYEKL. V was pared by 6 bases and J by 3 bases, with 9 bases between. There are 13 residues in the CDR3. DNA of the CDR3: TGCGCCAGCAGTCATGGACCCAATCAGCCCCAGCATTTT. Translating gives CASSHGPNQPQHF.

This CDR3 is CASSVEGARDTEAFF. The CDR3 DNA is TGTGCCAGCAGCGTAGAGGGTGCTCGGGACACTGAAGCTTTCTTT. This chain connects TRBV9 to TRBJ1-1; unclear D gene. V lost 0 bases to trimming and J lost 3 bases, with 12 bases between them. Germline assignment: CDR1 SGDLS and CDR2 YYNGEE. This CDR3 region has 15 residues.

This clone was observed at least ten times. The chain combines TRBV21-1 with TRBJ2-7; the table calls TRBD1, which could not be checked here. TRBV21-1 is tagged as a pseudogene. The CDR3 totals 13 residues. Here the CDR3 reads CASSSAGVYEQYV. In nucleotides, the CDR3 is TGTGCCAGCAGCTCGGCAGGCGTTTACGAGCAGTACGTC.

CDR3 in DNA: TGTGCCAGCAGCTCATCCGGGACTAGCCCCCTCCACTTT. Amino acid sequence: CASSSSGTSPLHF. The chain links TRBV7-2 to TRBJ1-6; D may be TRBD1 (5 bases). Trimming pared 4 bases from V and 13 bases from J, leaving 14 bases between. Germline V lookup: CDR1 SGHTA, CDR2 FQGNSA. The CDR3 is 13 residues long.

Only a few counts were recorded for this clone. The chain is built from TRBV5-1 and TRBJ2-7; 9 bases fit TRBD1. Unmatched junction bases numbered 5, after V lost 4 bases and J lost 6 bases. The length of the CDR3 is 13 residues. Germline-derived CDR1 and CDR2 are SGHRS and YFSETQ. Here the CDR3 DNA reads TGCGCCAGCAGCCAGGGACAGGGCACCGAGCAGTACGTC. This sequence encodes CASSQGQGTEQYV.

The chain couples TRBV4-3 to TRBJ2-5; a weak D match, TRBD1 (6 bases). CDR3 length equals 13 residues. Per the germline V gene, CDR1 is LGHNA and CDR2 is YSLEER. Deletions cut 2 bases from V and 5 bases from J, with 9 bases between. In nucleotides, the CDR3 is TGCGCCAGCAGCCAAAACAGGGCGGAGACCCAGTACTTC. Translation gives CASSQNRAETQYF.

This sequence joins TRBV6-5 and TRBJ1-2; maybe TRBD1 (6 bases). V lost 6 bases to trimming and J lost 2 bases, with 13 bases between them. CDR1 and CDR2 (germline): MNHEY, SVGAGI. CDR3 length: 14 amino acids. The CDR3 protein is CASRLDGGNYGYTF. CDR3 coding DNA: TGTGCCAGCAGGCTAGATGGGGGCAACTATGGCTACACCTTC.

A single count supports this clone. J is TRBJ2-7 and V is TRBV10-1; 7 nucleotides agree with TRBD1. The CDR3 extends over 13 amino acids. Looked up from germline, CDR1 is WNHNN and CDR2 is SYGVQD (reference sequence). The J segment lost 4 bases and the V segment lost 3 bases, leaving 3 bases of the junction unmatched. This CDR3 reads CASSDGQAYEQYV. The CDR3 DNA reads as TGCGCCAGCAGTGATGGACAGGCGTACGAGCAGTACGTC.

The V and J genes are TRBV7-2 and TRBJ1-6; no clear D gene. Per the germline V gene, CDR1 is SGHTA and CDR2 is FQGNSA. Trimming left V 2 bases short and J 6 bases short, with 14 bases between. There are 16 residues in the CDR3. CDR3 in amino acids: CASSLFVGFGNSPLHF. DNA of the CDR3: TGTGCCAGCAGCTTATTTGTGGGGTTCGGTAATTCACCCCTCCACTTT.